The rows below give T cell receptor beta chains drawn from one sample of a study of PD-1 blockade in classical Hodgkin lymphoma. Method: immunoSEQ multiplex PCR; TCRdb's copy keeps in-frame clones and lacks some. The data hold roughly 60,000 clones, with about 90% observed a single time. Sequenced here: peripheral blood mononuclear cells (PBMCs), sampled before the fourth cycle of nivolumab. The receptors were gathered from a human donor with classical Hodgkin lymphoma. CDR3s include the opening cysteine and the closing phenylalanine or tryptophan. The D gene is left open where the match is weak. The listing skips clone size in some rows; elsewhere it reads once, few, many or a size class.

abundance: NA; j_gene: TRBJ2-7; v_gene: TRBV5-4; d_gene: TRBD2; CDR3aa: CASSHLAGGPLEQYF; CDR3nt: TGTGCCAGCAGCCATCTAGCGGGGGGTCCTCTCGAGCAGTACTTC
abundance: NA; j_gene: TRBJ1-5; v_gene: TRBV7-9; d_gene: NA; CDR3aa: CASSLDIGLSSQPQHF; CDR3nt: TGTGCCAGCAGCTTAGATATAGGTCTTTCGTCGCAGCCCCAGCATTTT
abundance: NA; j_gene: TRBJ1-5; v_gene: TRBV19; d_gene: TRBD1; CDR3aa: CASSGTAKQPQHF; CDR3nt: TGTGCCAGCTCCGGGACAGCTAAGCAGCCCCAGCATTTT
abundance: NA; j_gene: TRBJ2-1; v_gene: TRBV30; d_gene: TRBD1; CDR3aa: CAWSPQGAEQFF; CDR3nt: TGTGCCTGGAGTCCACAGGGGGCTGAGCAGTTCTTC
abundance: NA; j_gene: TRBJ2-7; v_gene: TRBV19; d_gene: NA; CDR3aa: CASGPPGPYEQYF; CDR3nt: TGTGCCAGTGGCCCACCAGGCCCCTACGAGCAGTACTTC
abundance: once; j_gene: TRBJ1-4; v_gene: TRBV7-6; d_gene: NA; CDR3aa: CASSLERLDGEKLFF; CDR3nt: TGTGCCAGCAGCTTAGAACGCCTTGACGGGGAAAAACTGTTTTTT
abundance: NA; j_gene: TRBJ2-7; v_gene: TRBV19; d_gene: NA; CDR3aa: CASSIVVTYEQYF; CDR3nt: TGTGCCAGTAGTATCGTGGTTACCTACGAGCAGTACTTC
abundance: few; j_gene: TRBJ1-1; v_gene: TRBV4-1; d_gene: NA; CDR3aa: CASRGRGTYNTEAFF; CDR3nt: TGCGCCAGCAGGGGGCGGGGCACCTATAACACTGAAGCTTTCTTT
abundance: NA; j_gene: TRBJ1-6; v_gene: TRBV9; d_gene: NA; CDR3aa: CASSVGRGPNSPLHF; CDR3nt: TGTGCCAGCAGCGTAGGTCGCGGTCCAAATTCACCCCTCCACTTT
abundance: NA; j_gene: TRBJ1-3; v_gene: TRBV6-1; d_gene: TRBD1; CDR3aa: CASGRGQLSGNTIYF; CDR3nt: TGTGCCAGCGGCAGGGGACAGCTCTCTGGAAACACCATATATTTT
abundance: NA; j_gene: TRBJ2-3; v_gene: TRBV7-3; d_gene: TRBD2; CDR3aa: CASSLSGGTDTQYF; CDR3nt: TGTGCCAGCAGCTTGAGCGGGGGCACAGATACGCAGTATTTT
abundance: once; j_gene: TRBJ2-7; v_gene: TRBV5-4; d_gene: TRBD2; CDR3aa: CASMAGGADEQYF; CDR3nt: TGTGCCAGCATGGCGGGGGGCGCGGACGAGCAGTACTTC
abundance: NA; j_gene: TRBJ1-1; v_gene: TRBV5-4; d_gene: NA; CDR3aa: CASSLGSKAFF; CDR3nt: TGTGCCAGCAGCTTGGGCAGTAAAGCTTTCTTT
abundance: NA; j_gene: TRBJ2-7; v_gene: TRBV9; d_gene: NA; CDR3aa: CASSPTDGGLPYEQYF; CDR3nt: TGTGCCAGCAGCCCCACCGATGGGGGGCTCCCCTACGAGCAGTACTTC
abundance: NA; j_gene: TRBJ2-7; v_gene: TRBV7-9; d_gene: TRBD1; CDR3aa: CASSLPQTGGHSYEQYF; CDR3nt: TGTGCCAGCAGCTTACCCCAAACAGGGGGCCACTCCTACGAGCAGTACTTC
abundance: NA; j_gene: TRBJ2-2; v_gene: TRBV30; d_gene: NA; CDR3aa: CAWSSTSSNTGELFF; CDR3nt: TGTGCCTGGAGTAGTACTTCCTCGAACACCGGGGAGCTGTTTTTT
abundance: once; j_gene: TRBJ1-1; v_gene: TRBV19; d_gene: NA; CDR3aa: CASSIDQVNTEAFF; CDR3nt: TGTGCCAGTAGTATAGACCAGGTAAACACTGAAGCTTTCTTT
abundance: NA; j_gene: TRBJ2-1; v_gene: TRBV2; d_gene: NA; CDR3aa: CASSESLNLGEQFF; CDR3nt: TGTGCCAGCAGTGAGTCCCTCAACTTGGGTGAGCAGTTCTTC
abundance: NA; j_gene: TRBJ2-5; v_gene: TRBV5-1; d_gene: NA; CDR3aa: CASSLDGTQYF; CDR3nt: TGCGCCAGCAGCTTGGATGGCACCCAGTACTTC
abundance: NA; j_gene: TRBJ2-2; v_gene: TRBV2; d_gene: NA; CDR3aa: CASSARDGNIGELFF; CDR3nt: TGTGCCAGCAGTGCGAGGGACGGTAACATCGGGGAGCTGTTTTTT
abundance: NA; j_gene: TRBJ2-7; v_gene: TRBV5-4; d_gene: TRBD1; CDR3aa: CASSSYRGFYEQYF; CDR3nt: TGTGCCAGCAGCTCCTACAGGGGGTTCTACGAGCAGTACTTC
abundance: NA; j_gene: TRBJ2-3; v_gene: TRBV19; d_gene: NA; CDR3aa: CASRPRGGGTDTQYF; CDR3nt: TGTGCCAGTAGGCCCAGGGGCGGAGGCACAGATACGCAGTATTTT
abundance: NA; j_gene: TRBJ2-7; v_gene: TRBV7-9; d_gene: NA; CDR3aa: CASSLMRDGEQYF; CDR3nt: TGTGCCAGCAGCTTAATGAGAGATGGCGAGCAGTACTTC
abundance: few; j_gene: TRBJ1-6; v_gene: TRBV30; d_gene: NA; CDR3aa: CAWIGQSNNSPLHF; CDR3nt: TGTGCCTGGATTGGACAGAGCAATAATTCACCCCTCCACTTT
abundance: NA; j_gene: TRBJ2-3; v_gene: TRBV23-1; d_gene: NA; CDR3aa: CASSQFHRAPSSTDTQYF; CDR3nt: TGCGCCAGCAGTCAATTCCACAGGGCACCATCTAGCACAGATACGCAGTATTTT
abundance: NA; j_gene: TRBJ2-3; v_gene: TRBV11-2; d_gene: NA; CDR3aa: CASSHKPDTLTDTQYF; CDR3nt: TGTGCCAGCAGCCATAAACCGGACACACTCACAGATACGCAGTATTTT
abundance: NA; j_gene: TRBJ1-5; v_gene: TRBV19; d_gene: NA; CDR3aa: CASSIRGDAQHF; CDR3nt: TGTGCCAGTAGTATAAGGGGTGACGCCCAGCATTTT
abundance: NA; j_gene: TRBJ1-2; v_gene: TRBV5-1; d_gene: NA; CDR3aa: CASSLEGGANYGYTF; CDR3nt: TGCGCCAGCAGCTTGGAGGGGGGCGCGAACTATGGCTACACCTTC